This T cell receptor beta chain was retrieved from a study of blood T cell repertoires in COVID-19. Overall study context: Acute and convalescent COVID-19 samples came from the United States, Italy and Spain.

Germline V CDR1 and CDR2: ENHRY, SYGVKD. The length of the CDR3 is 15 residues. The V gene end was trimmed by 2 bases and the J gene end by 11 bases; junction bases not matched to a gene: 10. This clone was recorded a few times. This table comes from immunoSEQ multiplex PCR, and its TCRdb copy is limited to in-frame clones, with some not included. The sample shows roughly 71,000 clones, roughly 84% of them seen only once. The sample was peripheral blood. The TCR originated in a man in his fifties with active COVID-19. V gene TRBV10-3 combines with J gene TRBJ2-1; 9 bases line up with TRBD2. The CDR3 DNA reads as TGTGCCATCAGTGAGAAGTCTAGCGGGACTTTCCAGCAGTTCTTC. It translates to CAISEKSSGTFQQFF.